The clone carrying this T cell receptor beta chain was seen ten or more times. Its target is not known. The sample comes from a study of human T cells and chemical hapten exposure. Study-level background: Enrolled patients were predominantly female and had alopecia areata, totalis or universalis. Findings and caveats of the study: Controls formed significantly fewer large CDR3 similarity clusters than expanded TCRs did. Having alopecia, donors may respond immunologically unlike healthy people.

A single record per CDR3 protein comes from TCRdb applying MiXCR to the RACE reads. The sample holds approximately 400,000 distinct CDR3 sequences, roughly 5% seen once. CDR1 is LNHNV, CDR2 YYDKDF, per germline (reference sequence). CDR3 length equals 12 residues. Between the trimmed V and J ends, which lost 8 bases and 1 base, there was a span of 8 bases. Time point reported: pre-sensitization, week 0. Stated treatment: therapeutic diphenylcyclopropenone sensitization with weekly scalp DPC. Specimen: whole blood, collected in connection with sensitization to the hapten diphenylcyclopropenone (DPC). V is TRBV15 and J is TRBJ2-5, with D unclear. The clonotype comes from a woman aged 50 to 65 with alopecia areata. Some clones in this sample may be carry-over from other donors' samples. Written as DNA, the CDR3 is TGTGCCACCGCTGTCGGCCAAGAGACCCAGTACTTC. Its translation is CATAVGQETQYF. The full variable domain, in which reference TRBV15 and TRBJ2-5 provide the parts outside the CDR3, is DAMVIQNPRYQVTQFGKPVTLSCSQTLNHNVMYWYQQKSSQAPKLLFHYYDKDFNNEADTPDNFQSRRPNTSFCFLDIRSPGLGDTAMYLCATAVGQETQYFGPGTRLLVL.